This TCR beta chain was identified during a study of blood T cell repertoires in COVID-19. The participants were between about 18 and 90 years old and came from some 23 US areas. Participants' reported clinical history set cohort assignment. As handled by the study authors: Reference gene primer amplification yielded estimated nucleated cell counts. Generated by immunoSEQ multiplex PCR, the TCRdb table keeps only in-frame clones and is missing some. That table furnishes V, J and clone size, whereas the DNA furnished D and trimming. The repertoire consists of a few hundred thousand clones, with roughly 89% occurring once and the leading ten covering about 4%. The V gene end was trimmed by 5 bases and the J gene end by 6 bases; junction bases not matched to a gene: 12. The CDR3 is 14 amino acids. Germline CDR1 SQVTM, CDR2 ANQGSEA.

The sequenced material came from PBMCs or T cells enriched from blood (not recorded which). J is TRBJ2-7 and V is TRBV29-1, with 8 nucleotides matching TRBD2. The TCR was taken from a woman aged 25-40 years who had recovered from COVID-19. The CDR3 loop is CSVQLRFGGAEQYF. CDR3 coding DNA: TGCAGCGTTCAATTAAGGTTCGGGGGGGCCGAGCAGTACTTC.